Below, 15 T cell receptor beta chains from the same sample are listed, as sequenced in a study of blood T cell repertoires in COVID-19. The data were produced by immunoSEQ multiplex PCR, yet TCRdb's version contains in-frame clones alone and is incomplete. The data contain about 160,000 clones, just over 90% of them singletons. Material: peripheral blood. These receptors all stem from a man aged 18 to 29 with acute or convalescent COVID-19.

CDR3 amino acids: CASSLAVGNTIYF. The CDR3 DNA reads TGCGCCAGCAGCTTGGCGGTTGGAAACACCATATATTTT. The V and J genes are TRBV5-1 and TRBJ1-3; no clear D gene. Trimming cost V 0 bases and J 3 bases, with 4 bases left between them. The CDR3 contains 13 residues. The germline V gene has CDR1 SGHRS and CDR2 YFSETQ. The full variable domain, with the rest looked up from reference TRBV5-1 and TRBJ1-3, is KAGVTQTPRYLIKTRGQQVTLSCSPISGHRSVSWYQQTPGQGLQFLFEYFSETQRNKGNFPGRFSGRQFSNSRSEMNVSTLELGDSALYLCASSLAVGNTIYFGEGSWLTVV.

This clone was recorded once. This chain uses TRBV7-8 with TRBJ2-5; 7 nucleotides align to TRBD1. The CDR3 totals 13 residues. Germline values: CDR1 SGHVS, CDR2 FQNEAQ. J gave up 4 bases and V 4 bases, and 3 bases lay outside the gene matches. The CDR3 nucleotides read TGTGCCAGCAGCTCGACAGGGCGAGAGACCCAGTACTTC. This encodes CASSSTGRETQYF.

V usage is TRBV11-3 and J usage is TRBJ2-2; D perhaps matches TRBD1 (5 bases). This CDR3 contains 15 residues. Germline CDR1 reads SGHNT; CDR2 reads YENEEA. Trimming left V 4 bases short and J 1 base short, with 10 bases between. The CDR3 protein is CASSSPRVNTGELFF. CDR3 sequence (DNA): TGTGCCAGCAGCTCACCCAGGGTGAACACCGGGGAGCTGTTTTTT.

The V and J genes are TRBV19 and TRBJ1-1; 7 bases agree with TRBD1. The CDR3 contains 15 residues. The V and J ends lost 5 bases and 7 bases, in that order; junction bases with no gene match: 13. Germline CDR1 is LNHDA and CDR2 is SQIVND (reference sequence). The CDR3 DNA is TGTGCCAGTAGTGCGACAGGGACCTCGGCATATGAAGCTTTCTTT. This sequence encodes CASSATGTSAYEAFF.

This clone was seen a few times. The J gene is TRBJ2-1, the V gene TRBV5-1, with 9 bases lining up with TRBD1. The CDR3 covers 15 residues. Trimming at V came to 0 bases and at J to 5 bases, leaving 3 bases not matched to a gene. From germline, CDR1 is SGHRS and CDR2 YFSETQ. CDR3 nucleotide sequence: TGCGCCAGCAGCTTGGGACAGGGGGGAAACAATGAGCAGTTCTTC. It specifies CASSLGQGGNNEQFF.

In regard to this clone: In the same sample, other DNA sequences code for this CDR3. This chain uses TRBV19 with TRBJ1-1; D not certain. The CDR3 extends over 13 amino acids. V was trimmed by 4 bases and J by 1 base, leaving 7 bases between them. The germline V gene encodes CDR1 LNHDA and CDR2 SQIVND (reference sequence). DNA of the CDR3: TGTGCCAGTAGTAGAACGGGGAACACTGAAGCTTTCTTT. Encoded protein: CASSRTGNTEAFF.

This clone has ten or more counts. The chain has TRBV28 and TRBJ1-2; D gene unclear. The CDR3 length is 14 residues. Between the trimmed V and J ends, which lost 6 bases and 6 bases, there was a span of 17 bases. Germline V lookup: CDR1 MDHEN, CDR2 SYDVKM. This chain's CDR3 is CASSRQPWQDGYTF. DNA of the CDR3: TGTGCCAGCAGCCGCCAACCTTGGCAGGATGGCTACACCTTC.

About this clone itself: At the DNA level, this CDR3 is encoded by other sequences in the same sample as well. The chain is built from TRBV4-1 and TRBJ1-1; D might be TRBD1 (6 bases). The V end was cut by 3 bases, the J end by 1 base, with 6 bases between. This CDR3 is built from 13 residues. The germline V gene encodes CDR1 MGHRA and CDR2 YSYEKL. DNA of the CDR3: TGCGCCAGCAGCCAGGGGGCGAACACTGAAGCTTTCTTT. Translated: CASSQGANTEAFF.

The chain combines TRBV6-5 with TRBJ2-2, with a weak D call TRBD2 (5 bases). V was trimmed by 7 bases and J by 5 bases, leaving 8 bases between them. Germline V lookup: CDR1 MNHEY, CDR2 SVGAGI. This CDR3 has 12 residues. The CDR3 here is CASMRVTGELFF. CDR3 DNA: TGTGCCAGCATGAGGGTAACCGGGGAGCTGTTTTTT.

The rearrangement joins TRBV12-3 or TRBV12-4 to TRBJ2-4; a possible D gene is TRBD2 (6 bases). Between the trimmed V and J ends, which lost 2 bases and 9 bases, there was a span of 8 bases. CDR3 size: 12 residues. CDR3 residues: CASSLRGGIQYF. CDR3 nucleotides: TGTGCCAGCAGTTTAAGGGGAGGCATTCAGTACTTC.

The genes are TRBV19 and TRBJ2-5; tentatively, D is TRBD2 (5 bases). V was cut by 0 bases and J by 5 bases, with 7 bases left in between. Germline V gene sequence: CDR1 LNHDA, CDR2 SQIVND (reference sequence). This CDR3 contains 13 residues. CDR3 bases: TGTGCCAGTAGTATAGACGGCGGGGAGACCCAGTACTTC. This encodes CASSIDGGETQYF.

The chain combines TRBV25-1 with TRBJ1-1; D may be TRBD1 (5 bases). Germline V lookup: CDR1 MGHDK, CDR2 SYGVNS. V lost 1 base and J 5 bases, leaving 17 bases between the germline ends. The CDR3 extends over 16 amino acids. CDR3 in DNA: TGTGCCAGCAGTGAATCCCAGGGAGGGTTGGGGACTGAAGCTTTCTTT. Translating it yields CASSESQGGLGTEAFF.

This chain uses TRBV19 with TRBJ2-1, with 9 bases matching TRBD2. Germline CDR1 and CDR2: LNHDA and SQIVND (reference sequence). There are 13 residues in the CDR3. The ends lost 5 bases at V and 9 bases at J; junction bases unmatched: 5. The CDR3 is CASSPSGEIEQFF. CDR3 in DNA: TGTGCCAGTAGTCCTAGCGGGGAAATTGAGCAGTTCTTC. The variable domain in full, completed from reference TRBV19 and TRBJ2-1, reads DGGITQSPKYLFRKEGQNVTLSCEQNLNHDAMYWYRQDPGQGLRLIYYSQIVNDFQKGDIAEGYSVSREKKESFPLTVTSAQKNPTAFYLCASSPSGEIEQFFGPGTRLTVL.

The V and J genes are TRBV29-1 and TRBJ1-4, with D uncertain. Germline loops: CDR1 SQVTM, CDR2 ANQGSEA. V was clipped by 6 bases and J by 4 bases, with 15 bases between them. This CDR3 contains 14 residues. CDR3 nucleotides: TGCAGCGTCGACCTCCGGGGTAATAATGAAAAACTGTTTTTT. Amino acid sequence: CSVDLRGNNEKLFF.

CDR3 DNA: TGTGCCAGCAGTTCACTACAGGGGAGCTATGGCTACACCTTC. Translating it yields CASSSLQGSYGYTF. This chain connects TRBV6-6 to TRBJ1-2; 7 bases are shared with TRBD1. This CDR3 spans 14 amino acids. Germline V CDR1 and CDR2: MNHNY, SVGAGI (reference sequence). V was pared by 4 bases and J by 4 bases, with 6 bases of the junction left unmatched.